A selection of T cell receptor beta chains follows, all from one sample in a study of tumor-infiltrating lymphocytes in oesophageal squamous cell carcinoma. TCRdb used MiXCR to reprocess the PCR reads, holding one entry per CDR3 protein. The profile covers around 20,000 distinct CDR3 sequences, with 35% to 50% appearing a single time and 19% taken by the ten largest. Specimen: esophageal tumor tissue. The receptors derive from a male donor with esophageal squamous cell carcinoma. Each CDR3 is given with its conserved first and last residue. The D gene is left open where the match is weak. For some rows the clone size is stated as once, few or many, or as a class when expanded; others skip it.

d_gene	abundance	v_gene	j_gene	CDR3nt	CDR3aa
-	-	TRBV7-4	TRBJ1-4	TGTGCCAGCCAGTATCCGGGGTCTAATGAAAAACTGTTTTTT	CASQYPGSNEKLFF
TRBD2	many	TRBV6-1	TRBJ2-7	TGTGCCAGCACCCCTCGGCCCGTCGGGACTAGCGTTTGGTTC	CASTPRPVGTSVWF
-	few	TRBV12-3/TRBV12-4	TRBJ2-3	TGTGCCAGCAGCCGACTAGCAGATACGCAGTATTTT	CASSRLADTQYF
-	many	TRBV6-6	TRBJ1-3	TGTGCCAGCAGTTACTTGGGGCAGCCGAACTCTGGAAACACCATATATTTT	CASSYLGQPNSGNTIYF
TRBD1	many	TRBV2	TRBJ2-7	TGTGCCAGCAGTCGGGACAGACCCTACGAGCAGTACTTC	CASSRDRPYEQYF
-	medium-sized	TRBV7-2	TRBJ2-1	TGTGCCAGCACCCAAAAGGTGGGAGTCGGCTACAATGAGCAGTTCTTC	CASTQKVGVGYNEQFF
TRBD2	few	TRBV7-2	TRBJ2-7	TGTGCCAGCAGCCCTGGGACTAGCTCCTACAATGAGCAGTACTTC	CASSPGTSSYNEQYF
TRBD2	-	TRBV29-1	TRBJ2-1	TGCAGCCTACGGACTAGCGAAAGCTCCTACAATGAGCAGTTCTTC	CSLRTSESSYNEQFF
-	-	TRBV9	TRBJ2-2	TGTGCCAGCAGCGTAGCCGGGGGGCGGACCGGGGAGCTGTTTTTT	CASSVAGGRTGELFF
-	-	TRBV7-2	TRBJ2-1	TGTGCCAGCAGCTTAAACCCTCGGAGAGAGCAGTTCTTC	CASSLNPRREQFF
-	-	TRBV6-4	TRBJ2-3	-	CASSRFGSGSNTGELYF
-	many	TRBV11-2	TRBJ1-5	TGTGCCAGCAGCTTAGGGGTCAATCAGCCCCAGCATTTT	CASSLGVNQPQHF
-	medium-sized	TRBV12-3/TRBV12-4	TRBJ2-1	TGTGCCAGCAGTCCCTCCGGGGCTAGCGGACAGAATGAGCAGTTCTTC	CASSPSGASGQNEQFF
-	many	TRBV18	TRBJ2-7	TGTGCCAGCTCACCACCTAATTTCCGGGAGCAGTACTTC	CASSPPNFREQYF
-	-	TRBV7-3	TRBJ1-1	TGTGCCAGCAGCAAACCGACGACCAGGTACACTGAAGCTTTCTTT	CASSKPTTRYTEAFF
-	medium-sized	TRBV6-1	TRBJ2-5	TGTGCCAGCAGTTTTCCAGGGCGCCAAGAGACCCAGTACTTC	CASSFPGRQETQYF
-	-	TRBV15	TRBJ2-7	TGTGCCACCAGCAGAGATAGGTGGCTGCCCCACGAGCAGTACTTC	CATSRDRWLPHEQYF
-	-	TRBV28	TRBJ2-1	TGTGCCAGCAGTCCCACACGAGCCTACAATGAGCAGTTCTTC	CASSPTRAYNEQFF
-	-	TRBV21-1	TRBJ1-2	TGTGCCTCCAGGGACAAGAGCTGTGGCTACACCTTC	CASRDKSCGYTF
TRBD1	many	TRBV5-1	TRBJ1-1	TGCGCCAGCAGCTTAGCGACAGGGGAGTGGAACACTGAAGCTTTCTTT	CASSLATGEWNTEAFF
TRBD2	-	TRBV11-2	TRBJ2-3	TGTGCCAGCAGCCCCCTCCCGACTAGCGTGAGAGGCACAGATACGCAGTATTTT	CASSPLPTSVRGTDTQYF
-	once	TRBV24-1	TRBJ2-5	TGTGCCACCAGTGCCGCCGACCAAGAGACCCAGTACTTC	CATSAADQETQYF
TRBD2	many	TRBV11-2	TRBJ2-7	TGTGCCAGCAGCCTACTCCTAGCGGGGGACGGTGAGCAGTACTTC	CASSLLLAGDGEQYF
TRBD1	-	TRBV6-1	TRBJ2-1	TGTGCCAGCAGTGAGCCGGGACAGGGGAACAATGAGCAGTTCTTC	CASSEPGQGNNEQFF
-	many	TRBV10-2	TRBJ1-4	TGCGCCAGCAGTGTGGTATGGGATTCCAATGAAAAACTGTTTTTT	CASSVVWDSNEKLFF
-	many	TRBV6-1	TRBJ2-1	TGTGCCAGCAGGTTTGAACGAGGGCCGGGGAATGAGCAGTTCTTC	CASRFERGPGNEQFF
TRBD1	-	TRBV6-6	TRBJ2-7	TGTGCCAGCAGTTACTCCCGGGACAGGGCCTACGAGCAGTACTTC	CASSYSRDRAYEQYF
-	many	TRBV4-1	TRBJ2-5	TGCGCCAGCAGCCCCCATGAGGGGGAGACCCAGTACTTC	CASSPHEGETQYF
-	-	TRBV12-3/TRBV12-4	TRBJ1-5	TGTGCCAGCAGTAGGACTGGGGCTCAACCTTATAGCAATCAGCCCCAGCATTTT	CASSRTGAQPYSNQPQHF
-	few	TRBV18	TRBJ1-6	TGTGCCAGCTCACCACGGCAGGGCGAAGGATCACCCCTCCACTTT	CASSPRQGEGSPLHF
-	many	TRBV4-1	TRBJ2-3	TGCGCCAGCAGCCAATCCCCCGCGCGACAGGGCACAGATACGCAGTATTTT	CASSQSPARQGTDTQYF
-	once	TRBV28	TRBJ2-7	TGTGCCAGCAGTTCTTTTGGGACGGGAAGCTCCTACGAGCAGTACTTC	CASSSFGTGSSYEQYF
TRBD2	few	TRBV6-6	TRBJ2-3	TGTGCCAGCAGTCTATCTAGCGGGGGGGCCGTTTCTACAGATACGCAGTATTTT	CASSLSSGGAVSTDTQYF
TRBD1	many	TRBV6-1	TRBJ2-2	TGTGCCAGCAGCAAGGCCGGGACAGGGGGGCCGAACACCGGGGAGCTGTTTTTT	CASSKAGTGGPNTGELFF
-	-	TRBV7-8	TRBJ2-3	TGTGCCAGCAGCTTCAGCTTTCAGAGCACAGATACGCAGTATTTT	CASSFSFQSTDTQYF
-	-	TRBV29-1	TRBJ1-1	TGCAGCGTCCAAACGGGGGTTACTGAAGCTTTCTTT	CSVQTGVTEAFF
-	few	TRBV5-3	TRBJ2-3	-	CASRSGPRLHLRF
TRBD2	-	TRBV7-2	TRBJ2-5	TGTGCCAGCAGCTTAAGCGCCCCTGGGGGAGGGCAAGAGACCCAGTACTTC	CASSLSAPGGGQETQYF
TRBD2	few	TRBV3-1	TRBJ2-5	TGTGCCAGCAGCCAAGGAAATGGACTAGCGGGGACGCACCTACAAGAGACCCAGTACTTC	CASSQGNGLAGTHLQETQYF
TRBD2	many	TRBV27	TRBJ2-2	TGTGCCAGCAGTCCCATTGGGAGGGCGAACACCGGGGAGCTGTTTTTT	CASSPIGRANTGELFF
-	-	TRBV3-1	TRBJ1-4	TGTGCCAGCAGCCAAGATTCGGGGGCTGGGGAAAAACTGTTTTTT	CASSQDSGAGEKLFF
-	-	TRBV27	TRBJ2-2	TGTGCCAGCAGTTTTCATGGCGGGCTGGACACCGGGGAGCTGTTTTTT	CASSFHGGLDTGELFF
-	once	TRBV7-2	TRBJ2-7	TGTGCCAGCAGCTTGGTTGGGTTTGGCGAGCAGTACTTC	CASSLVGFGEQYF
-	-	TRBV2	TRBJ1-3	TGTGCCAGCAGTGTAGACAGCTCTGGAAACACCATATATTTT	CASSVDSSGNTIYF
-	few	TRBV19	TRBJ1-5	TGTGCCAGTAGTACCGTTGGGGGGGCGCGTAGCAATCAGCCCCAGCATTTT	CASSTVGGARSNQPQHF
TRBD1	-	TRBV7-2	TRBJ2-1	TGTGCCAGCAGCTTATTACAGGGGGCGCAAAATGAGCAGTTCTTC	CASSLLQGAQNEQFF